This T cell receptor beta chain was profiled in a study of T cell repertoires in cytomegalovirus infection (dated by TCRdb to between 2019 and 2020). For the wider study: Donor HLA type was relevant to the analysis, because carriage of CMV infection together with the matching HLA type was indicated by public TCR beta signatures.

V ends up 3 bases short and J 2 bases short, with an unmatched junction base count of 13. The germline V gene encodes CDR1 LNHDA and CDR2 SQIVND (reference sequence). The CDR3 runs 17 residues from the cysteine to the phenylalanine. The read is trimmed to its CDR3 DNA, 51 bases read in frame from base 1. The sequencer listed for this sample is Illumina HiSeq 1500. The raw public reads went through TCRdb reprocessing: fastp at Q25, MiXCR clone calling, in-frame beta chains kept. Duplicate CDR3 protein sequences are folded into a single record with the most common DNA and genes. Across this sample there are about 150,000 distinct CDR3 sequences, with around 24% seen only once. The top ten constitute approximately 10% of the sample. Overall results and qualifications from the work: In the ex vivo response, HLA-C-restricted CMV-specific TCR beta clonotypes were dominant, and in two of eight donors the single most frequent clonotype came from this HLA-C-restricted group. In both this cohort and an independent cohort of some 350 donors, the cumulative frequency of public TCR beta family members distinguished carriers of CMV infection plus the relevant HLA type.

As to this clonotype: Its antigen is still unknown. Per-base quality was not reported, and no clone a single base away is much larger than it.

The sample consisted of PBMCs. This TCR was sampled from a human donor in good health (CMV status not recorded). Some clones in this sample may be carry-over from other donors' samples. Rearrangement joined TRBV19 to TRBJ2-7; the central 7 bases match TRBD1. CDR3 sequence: CASSIESTGKRAYEQYF. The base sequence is TGTGCCAGTAGTATCGAGTCGACAGGGAAACGGGCCTACGAGCAGTACTTC. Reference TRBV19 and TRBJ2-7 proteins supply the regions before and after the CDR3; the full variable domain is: DGGITQSPKYLFRKEGQNVTLSCEQNLNHDAMYWYRQDPGQGLRLIYYSQIVNDFQKGDIAEGYSVSREKKESFPLTVTSAQKNPTAFYLCASSIESTGKRAYEQYFGPGTRLTVT.